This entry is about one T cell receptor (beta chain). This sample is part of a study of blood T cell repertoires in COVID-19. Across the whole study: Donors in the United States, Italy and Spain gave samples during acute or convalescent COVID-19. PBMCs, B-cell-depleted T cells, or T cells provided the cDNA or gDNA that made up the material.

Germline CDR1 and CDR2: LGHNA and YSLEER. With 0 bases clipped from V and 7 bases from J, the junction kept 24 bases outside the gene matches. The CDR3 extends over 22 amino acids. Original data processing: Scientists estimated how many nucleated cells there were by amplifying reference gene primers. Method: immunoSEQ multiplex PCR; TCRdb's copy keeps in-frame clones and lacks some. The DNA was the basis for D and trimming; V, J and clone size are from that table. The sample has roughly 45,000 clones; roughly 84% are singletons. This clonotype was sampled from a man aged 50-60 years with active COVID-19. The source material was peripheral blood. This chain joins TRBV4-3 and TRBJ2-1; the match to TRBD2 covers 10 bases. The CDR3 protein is CASSQDPIPAGGPSYFRNEQFF. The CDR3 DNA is TGCGCCAGCAGCCAAGACCCCATACCAGCGGGGGGGCCTTCCTATTTCAGGAATGAGCAGTTCTTC.